Listed below are T cell receptor beta chains from one sample, sequenced in a study of cytomegalovirus exposure and HLA in healthy donors. Some clones are missing from TCRdb's copy, which holds only in-frame ones; the method was immunoSEQ multiplex PCR. The sample records roughly 110,000 clones, roughly 77% being singletons. The sequenced sample was PBMCs. The source is a middle-aged man in good health and CMV-seronegative. CDR3s include the opening cysteine and the closing phenylalanine or tryptophan. A D gene is named only where the DNA matches it firmly. For some rows the clone size is stated as once, few or many, or as a class when expanded; others skip it.

NA	NA	TRBV2	TRBJ2-5	TGTGCCAGCAGTGCCCGGACATCCCAGGGGACCCAGTACTTC	CASSARTSQGTQYF
NA	few	TRBV10-3	TRBJ2-7	TGTGCCATCAGTGATCCCCTCTCCTACGAGCAGTACTTC	CAISDPLSYEQYF
TRBD1	NA	TRBV9	TRBJ1-4	TGTGCCAGCAGCGTAGGCGACAGGGGGCTCGAAAAACTGTTTTTT	CASSVGDRGLEKLFF
NA	once	TRBV27	TRBJ2-5	TGTGCCAGCTCCTTAGGACTCCAAGAGACCCAGTACTTC	CASSLGLQETQYF
TRBD1	NA	TRBV2	TRBJ2-7	TGTGCCAGCAGACTCGACAGGGGTCGTTCCTACGAGCAGTACTTC	CASRLDRGRSYEQYF
TRBD1	NA	TRBV7-2	TRBJ1-2	TGTGCCAGCAGCTCGGACAGGCCAGGTGGCTACACCTTC	CASSSDRPGGYTF
TRBD2	NA	TRBV10-3	TRBJ2-1	TGTGCCATCAGCGGGGATAGCGGGGGGGCCTTAAATGAGCAGTTCTTC	CAISGDSGGALNEQFF
TRBD2	once	TRBV4-2	TRBJ2-1	TGTGCCAGCAGCCAAGATGGGCGGGGGGCCTACAATGAGCAGTTCTTC	CASSQDGRGAYNEQFF
NA	NA	TRBV10-3	TRBJ1-3	TGTGCCATCAGTGAGGGCCTGTTCACCATATATTTT	CAISEGLFTIYF
TRBD2	NA	TRBV7-8	TRBJ2-4	TGTGCCAGCAGCTTGGGCGCTGTTAAGGGTAGCGGGGGAAGCCTAGCCAAAAACATTCAGTACTTC	CASSLGAVKGSGGSLAKNIQYF
TRBD1	once	TRBV27	TRBJ1-1	TGTGCCAGCAGTTCAGGGGGTTCTGAAGCTTTCTTT	CASSSGGSEAFF
TRBD2	NA	TRBV4-1	TRBJ2-2	TGCGCCAGCAGCCAAGCCCCCGTCACTAGCGGGGGCTACTACACCGGGGAGCTGTTTTTT	CASSQAPVTSGGYYTGELFF
NA	NA	TRBV5-6	TRBJ2-1	TGTGCCAGCAGCCGGGGACTGACCTCCTACAATGAGCAGTTCTTC	CASSRGLTSYNEQFF
TRBD2	NA	TRBV7-8	TRBJ2-4	TGTGCCAGCAGCTCCCCGGGGGGGGGAAACATTCAGTACTTC	CASSSPGGGNIQYF
TRBD1	NA	TRBV2	TRBJ1-1	TGTGCCAGCAGCGAAGACAGGGACACTGAAGCTTTCTTT	CASSEDRDTEAFF
TRBD1	NA	TRBV23-1	TRBJ1-4	TGCGCCAGCCGGGACAGGGGTGAGCCCACTAATGAAAAACTGTTTTTT	CASRDRGEPTNEKLFF
NA	NA	TRBV7-9	TRBJ1-3	TGTGCCAGCAGCTTAACAGCGGGACACGGGAAGGTATATTTT	CASSLTAGHGKVYF
TRBD1	NA	TRBV7-9	TRBJ1-6	TGTGCCAGCAGCCCGGGACAGAGCCATTCACCCCTCCACTTT	CASSPGQSHSPLHF
NA	NA	TRBV6-1	TRBJ2-5	TGTGCCAGCAGGGGACTTCGGTCGGAGACCCAGTACTTC	CASRGLRSETQYF
TRBD2	NA	TRBV7-2	TRBJ2-5	TGTGCCAGCAGCCGCTCGGGGGGAAGAGGCGAGACCCAGTACTTC	CASSRSGGRGETQYF
NA	NA	TRBV6-6	TRBJ1-5	TGTGCCAGCAGCTACAGGGAGAATCAGCCCCAGCATTTT	CASSYRENQPQHF
NA	NA	TRBV29-1	TRBJ1-4	TGCAGCGTGGGGGGGGGCAGTAATGAAAAACTGTTTTTT	CSVGGGSNEKLFF
TRBD1	NA	TRBV4-1	TRBJ2-2	TGCGCCAGCAGCCAGCCACCGGGACAGGATGGGACCGGGGAGCTGTTTTTT	CASSQPPGQDGTGELFF
NA	few	TRBV21-1	TRBJ2-7	TGTGCCAGCAGCCCCCGGACAGCTGCTTGCGAGGAGCAGTACTTC	CASSPRTAACEEQYF
TRBD1	NA	TRBV29-1	TRBJ2-7	TGCAGCGTCACAGGGGTAAGGGACGAGCAGTACTTC	CSVTGVRDEQYF
TRBD2	NA	TRBV2	TRBJ2-3	TGTGCCAGCAGTGTCGGCCTAGCGGGGCGGGGAGATACGCAGTATTTT	CASSVGLAGRGDTQYF
NA	NA	TRBV6-6	TRBJ1-2	TGTGCCAGCAGTTTTACAGGGACCTATGGCTACACCTTC	CASSFTGTYGYTF
NA	NA	TRBV7-3	TRBJ1-5	TGTGCCAGCAGCTTAAACCCAGGGGGCAATCAGCCCCAGCATTTT	CASSLNPGGNQPQHF
NA	NA	TRBV6-1	TRBJ1-2	TGTGCCAGCAGTGCGCGTGAGGATGGCTACACCTTC	CASSAREDGYTF
TRBD1	NA	TRBV7-9	TRBJ1-1	TGTGCCAGCAGTTACGGGACAGGGTGGTACACTGAAGCTTTCTTT	CASSYGTGWYTEAFF
NA	NA	TRBV2	TRBJ1-2	TGTGCCAGCAAGATACGGGACTATGGCTACACCTTC	CASKIRDYGYTF
TRBD2	NA	TRBV2	TRBJ2-5	TGTGCCGTCCACCGGGGGGGCCAAGAGACCCAGTACTTC	CAVHRGGQETQYF
TRBD1	NA	TRBV5-1	TRBJ2-1	TGCGCCAGCAGCCGGGGACAGGGAGAATACAATGAGCAGTTCTTC	CASSRGQGEYNEQFF
TRBD1	NA	TRBV29-1	TRBJ1-2	TGCAGCGTTGAAGAGGGGACAGAACCCTATGGCTACACCTTC	CSVEEGTEPYGYTF
NA	NA	TRBV27	TRBJ2-1	TGTGCCAGCAGTTTAGCCGGAGTGGGGCGGCTCACCAGCTCCTACAATGAGCAGTTCTTC	CASSLAGVGRLTSSYNEQFF
TRBD1	NA	TRBV5-1	TRBJ1-1	TGCGCCAGCAGCTTTTCTCAGGGGGGGAACACTGAAGCTTTCTTT	CASSFSQGGNTEAFF
TRBD2	NA	TRBV5-1	TRBJ2-1	TGCGCCAGCAGCTGGGGGGGGGCTAGCGGGGTTAATGAGCAGTTCTTC	CASSWGGASGVNEQFF
NA	NA	TRBV29-1	TRBJ2-3	TGCAGCGTTGAAGGGACAGTGGGCACAGATACGCAGTATTTT	CSVEGTVGTDTQYF
TRBD2	NA	TRBV7-8	TRBJ2-5	TGTGCCAGCACCCTCGCGAGCGGGGGAGATAAAGAGACCCAGTACTTC	CASTLASGGDKETQYF
TRBD1	many	TRBV7-9	TRBJ1-4	TGTGCCAGCAGCCCGGGACAGTCTAATGAAAAACTGTTTTTT	CASSPGQSNEKLFF
TRBD2	NA	TRBV10-3	TRBJ2-5	TGTGCCATCAGTGAGACTAGCGGGAGGGAGACCCAGTACTTC	CAISETSGRETQYF
NA	NA	TRBV11-2	TRBJ2-5	TGTGCCAGCAGCCCACCTGAGGGACTTCAAGAGACCCAGTACTTC	CASSPPEGLQETQYF
TRBD1	few	TRBV12-5	TRBJ1-1	TGTGCTAGTGGTTTGGTACAGGGGACAGGGGGTTTTGGAGCTTTCTTT	CASGLVQGTGGFGAFF
TRBD1	NA	TRBV2	TRBJ2-3	TGTGCCAGCAGCCGGACAGGGGGTCACACAGATACGCAGTATTTT	CASSRTGGHTDTQYF
NA	NA	TRBV18	TRBJ2-3	TGTGCCAGCTCACCACCAGAGACAGATACGCAGTATTTT	CASSPPETDTQYF
NA	once	TRBV29-1	TRBJ1-2	TGCAGCGTTGAAGATCCGAACTATGGCTACACCTTC	CSVEDPNYGYTF
TRBD2	NA	TRBV6-1	TRBJ2-6	TGTGCCAGCAGTGTCGCTAGCGGGGGGGCCCCTGGGGCCAACGTCCTGACTTTC	CASSVASGGAPGANVLTF
NA	NA	TRBV5-1	TRBJ2-5	TGCGCCAGCAGCTTGAGAAGGGGCCAAGAGACCCAGTACTTC	CASSLRRGQETQYF